This T cell receptor (beta chain) was sequenced in a study of blood T cell repertoires in COVID-19. In the study overall: Samples of COVID-19 (acute and convalescent) were obtained from the United States, Italy and Spain. Sources were T cells, B-cell-depleted T cells, or PBMCs; the material itself was cDNA or gDNA.

The length of the CDR3 is 17 residues. Losses at the gene ends were 3 bases for V and 2 bases for J; bases not matched to a gene: 9. Germline CDR1 and CDR2: KGHDR and SFDVKD. Per the original data handling: Amplification from reference gene primers served as the basis for estimated nucleated cell counts. The repertoire was sequenced with immunoSEQ multiplex PCR; TCRdb's copy has only in-frame clones and lacks some. V, J and clone size derive from that table, while D and trimming were established from the DNA sequence. The table records about 180,000 clones, about nine tenths of them present only once.

This chain connects TRBV24-1 to TRBJ2-7; 10 bases match TRBD1. The sequenced sample consisted of peripheral blood. The sequence was obtained from a man between 18 and 29 years old who had recovered from COVID-19. The CDR3 nucleotides read TGTGCCACCAGTGATCGGAGCGCCGGGACAGGGGCCTACGAGCAGTACTTC. This encodes CATSDRSAGTGAYEQYF.